Below are 14 T cell receptor beta chains sequenced from a single sample in a study of spatial heterogeneity in lung cancer. Indicated time point: sample taken at primary tumor resection. Unsorted whole RNA samples from tumor, nontumor lung or frozen PBMC were sequenced. TCRdb re-analysed the 5' RACE reads in MiXCR, keeping a single row per CDR3 protein. The sample lists 40,000 to 55,000 distinct CDR3 sequences; about 13% were seen once. The source material was PBMCs, sampled at surgery. The source of these receptors is a male donor with early-stage non-small cell lung cancer.

This clonotype was recorded only once. J is TRBJ2-7 and V is TRBV30; no clear D gene. Trimming removed 4 bases at V and 6 bases at J, with 10 bases between. The length of the CDR3 is 11 residues. Per the germline V gene, CDR1 is GTSNPN and CDR2 is SVGIG (reference sequence). The CDR3 coding sequence is TGTGCCTGGATCCGAGCATTCGAGCAGTACTTC. This sequence encodes CAWIRAFEQYF.

On this clonotype itself: Given a much more abundant clone one base away, this may be a read error. This chain joins TRBV5-1 and TRBJ1-1; 7 nucleotides align to TRBD1. V lost 1 base and J lost 0; bases outside the gene matches: 0. CDR1 is SGHRS and CDR2 is YFSETQ in the germline V gene. There are 14 residues in the CDR3. The DNA of the CDR3 is TGCGCCAGCAGCTTGCAGGGGGTGAACACTGAAGCTTTCTTT. Protein sequence: CASSLQGVNTEAFF. The full variable domain, with the rest looked up from reference TRBV5-1 and TRBJ1-1, is KAGVTQTPRYLIKTRGQQVTLSCSPISGHRSVSWYQQTPGQGLQFLFEYFSETQRNKGNFPGRFSGRQFSNSRSEMNVSTLELGDSALYLCASSLQGVNTEAFFGQGTRLTVV.

This clonotype showed up just a few times. This rearrangement joins TRBV7-9 to TRBJ2-7, with D perhaps TRBD2 (6 bases). Germline CDR1 SEHNR, CDR2 FQNEAQ (reference sequence). Trimming removed 6 bases at V and 1 base at J, with 16 bases between. This CDR3 has 15 amino acids. The CDR3 DNA reads as TGTGCCAGCAGAAGCTGGCGGGACCTTTCCTACGAGCAGTACTTC. As protein: CASRSWRDLSYEQYF.

The rearrangement joins TRBV5-1 to TRBJ1-5; D ambiguous. The CDR3 contains 14 residues. Germline V gene sequence: CDR1 SGHRS, CDR2 YFSETQ. V gave up 4 bases and J gave up 7 bases, with 15 bases separating them. The CDR3 DNA is TGCGCCAGCAGCGCCGAGTCCGCCGACCAGCCCCAGCATTTT. Translating it yields CASSAESADQPQHF.

This chain links TRBV7-8 with TRBJ1-5; D not resolved. Germline-derived CDR1 and CDR2 are SGHVS and FQNEAQ. The CDR3 sequence is 14 residues long. The ends were cut back, 1 base at V and 0 bases at J, with 4 bases in the middle. CDR3 sequence (DNA): TGTGCCAGCAGCTTAGGCTATAGCAATCAGCCCCAGCATTTT. It codes for CASSLGYSNQPQHF.

This clonotype was counted at least ten times. The chain combines TRBV11-1 with TRBJ2-3, with D possibly TRBD1 on 5 matching bases. Germline V gene data show CDR1 as SGHAT and CDR2 as FQDESV (reference sequence). V was pared by 6 bases and J by 4 bases, with 20 bases between. The CDR3 totals 16 residues. The CDR3 sequence: CASRGLRTRAADTQYF. As DNA, the CDR3 is TGTGCCAGCAGGGGCTTAAGGACACGGGCGGCAGATACGCAGTATTTT.

Here the CDR3 DNA reads TGCGCCAGCAGCGAAGGGCGCGAATACGATGAGCAGTTCTTC. The encoded protein is CASSEGREYDEQFF. This chain links TRBV5-1 with TRBJ2-1, with D uncertain. The germline V and J ends were trimmed by 4 bases and 8 bases, with 16 bases remaining between them. Germline loops: CDR1 SGHRS, CDR2 YFSETQ. The CDR3 is made up of 14 amino acids.

This clonotype was observed many times. V gene TRBV2 combines with J gene TRBJ2-7; D is unclear. CDR3 length equals 12 residues. V gave up 1 base and J gave up 1 base, with 2 bases separating them. Germline-derived CDR1 and CDR2 are SNHLY and FYNNEI. The chain's CDR3 is CASSEESYEQYF. For the CDR3, the DNA is TGTGCCAGCAGTGAAGAGTCCTACGAGCAGTACTTC.

This clonotype was detected only a few times. The chain joins TRBV6-5 to TRBJ2-1; 11 bases are a match to TRBD2. With 7 bases clipped from V and 7 bases from J, the junction kept 6 bases outside the gene matches. The CDR3 runs 14 residues. Germline V gene sequence: CDR1 MNHEY, CDR2 SVGAGI. CDR3: CASKRLAGRNEQFF. DNA of the CDR3: TGTGCCAGCAAGAGACTAGCGGGAAGGAATGAGCAGTTCTTC.

V gene TRBV6-6 combines with J gene TRBJ1-5, with a tentative D call TRBD1 (6 bases). In germline, CDR1 is MNHNY, CDR2 SVGAGI (reference sequence). V was pared by 7 bases and J by 3 bases, with 13 bases between. CDR3 length equals 14 residues. CDR3 in amino acids: CASTRNRDNQPQHF. The CDR3, as DNA: TGTGCCAGCACTAGAAACAGGGACAATCAGCCCCAGCATTTT.

This clonotype came up a few times. V and J are TRBV6-4 and TRBJ2-7; D is perhaps TRBD1 (5 bases). The ends were cut back, 3 bases at V and 0 bases at J, with 12 bases in the middle. From germline, CDR1 is MRHNA and CDR2 SNTAGT. This CDR3 spans 15 amino acids. The CDR3 loop reads CASSELQAISYEQYF. CDR3 coding DNA: TGTGCCAGCAGTGAACTACAGGCGATCTCCTACGAGCAGTACTTC.

This clonotype was recorded a few times. The CDR3 loop is CASSLEGSGTEAFF. DNA of the CDR3: TGCGCCAGCAGCTTGGAAGGCTCGGGCACTGAAGCTTTCTTT. V usage is TRBV5-1 and J usage is TRBJ1-1; D ambiguous. V shed 0 bases and J shed 4 bases, with 10 bases lying between them. The CDR3 has 14 residues. Germline V gene lookup returns CDR1 SGHRS and CDR2 YFSETQ.

This clonotype was recorded a few times. V usage is TRBV5-1 and J usage is TRBJ1-2; the D is unclear. Trimming pared 3 bases from V and 7 bases from J, leaving 13 bases between. CDR1 SGHRS and CDR2 YFSETQ come from the germline V gene. The CDR3 spans 13 residues. The CDR3 DNA reads as TGCGCCAGCAGCTACGAATGGGAGAGTGGCTACACCTTC. Translating it yields CASSYEWESGYTF.

This clonotype showed up many times. The J gene is TRBJ2-5, the V gene TRBV5-1; D gene ambiguous. CDR3 length equals 11 residues. Trimming shortened V by 2 bases and J by 1 base, and 0 bases separated the two germline ends. Germline V gene sequence: CDR1 SGHRS, CDR2 YFSETQ. CDR3 in amino acids: CASSFQETQYF. As DNA, the CDR3 is TGCGCCAGCAGCTTCCAAGAGACCCAGTACTTC.